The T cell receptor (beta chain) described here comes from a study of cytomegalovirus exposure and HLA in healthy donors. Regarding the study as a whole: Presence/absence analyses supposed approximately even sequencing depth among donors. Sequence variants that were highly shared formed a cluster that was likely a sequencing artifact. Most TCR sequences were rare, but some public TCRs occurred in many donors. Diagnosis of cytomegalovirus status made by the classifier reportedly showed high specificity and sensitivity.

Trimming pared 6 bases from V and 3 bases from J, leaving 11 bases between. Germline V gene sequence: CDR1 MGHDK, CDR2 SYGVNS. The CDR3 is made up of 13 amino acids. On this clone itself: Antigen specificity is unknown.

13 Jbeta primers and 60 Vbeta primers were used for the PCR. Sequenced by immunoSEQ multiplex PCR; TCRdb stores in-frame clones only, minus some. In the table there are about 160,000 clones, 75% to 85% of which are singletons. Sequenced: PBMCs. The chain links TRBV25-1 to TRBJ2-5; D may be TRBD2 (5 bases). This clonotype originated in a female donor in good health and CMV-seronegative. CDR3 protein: CASRGLSEETQYF. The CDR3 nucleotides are TGTGCCAGCAGAGGACTTTCCGAAGAGACCCAGTACTTC.